The 8 T cell receptor beta chains below come from one sample, sequenced in a study of a mutant IDH1 vaccine in newly diagnosed glioma. These receptors have no identified antigens. Some clones are missing from TCRdb's copy, which holds only in-frame ones; the method was immunoSEQ multiplex PCR. The sample holds 65,000 to 85,000 clones, around 87% seen once. Described time point: week 35, safety follow-up. Vaccine doses each comprised 300 ug of mutant IDH1 20-mer peptide, with topical imiquimod. This sample comprised PBMCs, obtained from a glioma patient whose treatment included an IDH1 peptide vaccine. All receptors derive from a man aged 30 to 45 with glioma.

The chain is built from TRBV7-6 and TRBJ2-5; D gene ambiguous. The CDR3 covers 13 residues. With 7 bases removed from V and 5 bases from J, the gap between germline ends came to 14 bases. Germline CDR1 SGHVS, CDR2 FNYEAQ. CDR3 residues: CASNSYVSETQYF. DNA of the CDR3: TGTGCCAGCAACTCATACGTCAGCGAGACCCAGTACTTC. Looking up the rest from reference TRBV7-6 and TRBJ2-5 gives the full variable domain: GAGVSQSPRYKVTKRGQDVALRCDPISGHVSLYWYRQALGQGPEFLTYFNYEAQQDKSGLPNDRFSAERPEGSISTLTIQRTEQRDSAMYRCASNSYVSETQYFGPGTRLLVL.

This clone is a singleton in its sample. The J gene is TRBJ1-1, the V gene TRBV19, with a weak D call TRBD1 (5 bases). The germline CDR1 and CDR2 sequences are LNHDA and SQIVND (reference sequence). V was clipped by 6 bases and J by 0 bases, with 11 bases between them. CDR3 length equals 14 residues. For the CDR3, the DNA is TGTGCCAGTAGACAAAGACAGATGAACACTGAAGCTTTCTTT. This encodes CASRQRQMNTEAFF.

This rearrangement joins TRBV5-4 to TRBJ1-4; D remains ambiguous. The CDR3 is 15 residues long. With 0 bases removed from V and 4 bases from J, the gap between germline ends came to 10 bases. Germline V lookup: CDR1 SGHNT, CDR2 YYREEE (reference sequence). The CDR3 loop is CASSLDSGSNEKLFF. In DNA, the CDR3 is TGTGCCAGCAGCTTGGATTCGGGGAGTAATGAAAAACTGTTTTTT.

The J gene is TRBJ1-2, the V gene TRBV27; D gene ambiguous. The CDR3 is 16 residues long. The V end lost 2 bases, the J end lost 2 bases, and 15 bases lay between the germline ends. CDR1 and CDR2 from the germline V gene are MNHEY and SMNVEV (reference sequence). The CDR3 nucleotides read TGTGCCAGCAGTTTAAACTTTGGGCAGGCAAACTATGGCTACACCTTC. The encoded protein is CASSLNFGQANYGYTF.

The chain links TRBV7-3 to TRBJ2-3, with D possibly TRBD1 on 5 matching bases. The CDR3 consists of 15 residues. CDR1 is SGHTA, CDR2 FQGTGA, per germline. The ends were cut back, 0 bases at V and 4 bases at J, with 11 bases in the middle. As DNA, the CDR3 is TGTGCCAGCAGCTTAACGGGGCGAGTAGCAGATACGCAGTATTTT. This translates into CASSLTGRVADTQYF. Together with reference TRBV7-3 and TRBJ2-3, the CDR3 gives the full variable domain: GAGVSQTPSNKVTEKGKYVELRCDPISGHTALYWYRQSLGQGPEFLIYFQGTGAADDSGLPNDRFFAVRPEGSVSTLKIQRTERGDSAVYLCASSLTGRVADTQYFGPGTRLTVL.

This chain uses TRBV10-3 with TRBJ1-3, with D unclear. The V gene's germline CDR1 is ENHRY and CDR2 SYGVKD. V lost 4 bases to trimming and J lost 4 bases, with 5 bases between them. The CDR3 length is 12 residues. DNA of the CDR3: TGTGCCATCAGTGCCCAGGGAAACACCATATATTTT. Translated: CAISAQGNTIYF.

This chain joins TRBV4-2 and TRBJ1-4; D ambiguous. CDR1 is LGHNA, CDR2 YNFKEQ, per germline. The CDR3 runs 17 residues. V shed 2 bases and J shed 4 bases, with 17 bases lying between them. CDR3 nucleotide sequence: TGTGCCAGCAGCCAAATCCTGGGGAAACAGCGTAATGAAAAACTGTTTTTT. Translated: CASSQILGKQRNEKLFF.

This clone was recorded only once. The chain is built from TRBV7-8 and TRBJ1-6, with a weak D call TRBD1 (5 bases). Germline assignment: CDR1 SGHVS and CDR2 FQNEAQ. V dropped 2 bases and J dropped 10 bases, with 15 bases sitting between them. This CDR3 is built from 15 residues. This chain's CDR3 is CASSLFRGVNSPLHF. DNA for the CDR3: TGTGCCAGCAGCTTATTTAGGGGCGTGAACTCACCCCTCCACTTT.